This T cell receptor beta chain derives from a study of molecular identifiers for immune sequencing clone quantification. There are a few counts of this clonotype. Losses at the gene ends were 3 bases for V and 5 bases for J; bases not matched to a gene: 12. The CDR3 has 17 residues. The germline V gene has CDR1 LNHDA and CDR2 SQIVND (reference sequence). MiXCR, run by TCRdb on the PCR reads, gives a single entry per CDR3 protein. The data contain around 460,000 distinct CDR3 sequences, about 25% of them singletons. Input material: naive CD8+ T cells from blood, with Jurkat cell RNA spiked in. Subset given: FACS-sorted CD8+CD4-CCR7+CD45RA+ naive T cells. The V and J genes are TRBV19 and TRBJ2-2; TRBD2 matches 7 bases. The sequence derives from a human donor in good health. Some libraries in this study had Jurkat cell RNA spiked in. CDR3 nucleotide sequence: TGTGCCAGTAGTATCCGGTGGGAGGGGTTGGATACCGGGGAGCTGTTTTTT. Translating it yields CASSIRWEGLDTGELFF.